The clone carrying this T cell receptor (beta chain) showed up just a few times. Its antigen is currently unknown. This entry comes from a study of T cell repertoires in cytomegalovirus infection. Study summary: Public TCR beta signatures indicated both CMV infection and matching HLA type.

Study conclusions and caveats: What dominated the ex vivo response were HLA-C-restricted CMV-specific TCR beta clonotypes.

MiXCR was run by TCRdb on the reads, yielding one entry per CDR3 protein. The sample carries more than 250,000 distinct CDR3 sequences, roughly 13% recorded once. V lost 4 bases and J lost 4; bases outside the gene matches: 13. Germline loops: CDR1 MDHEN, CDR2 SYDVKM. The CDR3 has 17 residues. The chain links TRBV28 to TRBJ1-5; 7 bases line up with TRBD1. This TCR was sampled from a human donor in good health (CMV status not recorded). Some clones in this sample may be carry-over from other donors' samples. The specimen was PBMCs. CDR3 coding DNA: TGTGCCAGCAGTTCCCGGGACAGCAAAAGCATAAATCAGCCCCAGCATTTT. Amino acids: CASSSRDSKSINQPQHF.